What follows are 12 T cell receptor beta chains derived from one specimen sequenced in a study of vaccination and CD4 T cells after COVID-19. Their antigen targets remain unknown. This sample's treatment: approximately 9-day PBMC culture with coronavirus spike peptide pools or control peptides (ViraFEST assay). Once obtained from cultured CD4+ T cells, the DNA was sequenced using the Oncomine TCR Beta short-read assay. TCRdb ran MiXCR on the PCR reads and lists one entry per CDR3 protein. The table shows more than 15,000 distinct CDR3 sequences, with 45% to 70% occurring only once. The source material was CD4+ T cells from blood, cultured in vitro. The source of these receptors is a human donor who had recovered from COVID-19.

The chain uses TRBV30 and TRBJ2-3; perhaps D is TRBD1 or TRBD2 (5 bases each). V was cut by 2 bases and J by 2 bases, with 11 bases left in between. The CDR3 is made up of 14 amino acids. The germline V gene encodes CDR1 GTSNPN and CDR2 SVGIG (reference sequence). The CDR3 is CAWSPGPTTDTQYF. CDR3 coding DNA: TGTGCCTGGAGTCCGGGACCCACCACAGATACGCAGTATTTT.

This clonotype was detected only a few times. The V call is TRBV11-2, the J call TRBJ1-6; D is undetermined. Deletions cut 0 bases from V and 7 bases from J, with 13 bases between. The CDR3 consists of 16 residues. Germline V gene sequence: CDR1 SGHAT, CDR2 FQNNGV. DNA for the CDR3: TGTGCCAGCAGCTTAGATTTTGCGGTGGGCAATTCACCCCTCCACTTT. Translated, it gives CASSLDFAVGNSPLHF.

This clonotype was recorded only once. The chain recombines TRBV27 with TRBJ2-6; D not resolved. Germline values: CDR1 MNHEY, CDR2 SMNVEV (reference sequence). The CDR3 is 17 residues long. V was clipped by 5 bases and J by 1 base, with 15 bases between them. The CDR3 sequence: CASSRLLPQSGANVLTF. The DNA of the CDR3 is TGTGCCAGCAGTCGTCTCTTACCTCAATCTGGGGCCAACGTCCTGACTTTC.

V and J are TRBV20-1 and TRBJ2-7; 7 nucleotides agree with TRBD2. CDR1 and CDR2 (germline): DFQATT, SNEGSKA (reference sequence). Trimming cost V 3 bases and J 3 bases; bases outside gene matches: 8. The CDR3 sequence is 14 residues long. The CDR3, as DNA: TGCAGTGCTAGGCGGAGCGGGAACATCTACGAGCAGTACTTC. Translation: CSARRSGNIYEQYF.

This sequence joins TRBV5-4 and TRBJ2-1, with 7 bases aligning to TRBD2. The CDR3 is 17 residues long. Trimming took 4 bases from V and 2 from J; bases not matched to a gene: 12. CDR1 and CDR2 (germline): SGHNT, YYREEE (reference sequence). CDR3: CASSPKPRGSTYNEQFF. The CDR3, as DNA: TGTGCCAGCAGCCCCAAACCGCGGGGGAGCACCTACAATGAGCAGTTCTTC.

The chain joins TRBV12-3 or TRBV12-4 to TRBJ1-5; weak D call: TRBD1 (5 bases). The CDR3 length is 13 residues. Trimming stripped 5 bases from V and 5 bases from J, with 10 bases between. The CDR3 bases are TGTGCCAGCAGTGGGAAGGGGCATCAGCCCCAGCATTTT. Its translation is CASSGKGHQPQHF.

The CDR3 nucleotides read TGCAGCGTTGAAGCCCAGACAGGGGAGGAGGATACGCAGTATTTT. Encoded protein: CSVEAQTGEEDTQYF. The chain links TRBV29-1 to TRBJ2-3; 8 positions match TRBD1. This CDR3 has 15 residues. After removal of 1 base from V and 6 bases from J, the junction contained 9 bases not matched to a gene. CDR1 and CDR2 (germline): SQVTM, ANQGSEA.

The gene calls are TRBV10-3 and TRBJ2-1; D gene ambiguous. The length of the CDR3 is 11 residues. V was pared by 3 bases and J by 7 bases, with 4 bases between. Germline CDR1 is ENHRY and CDR2 is SYGVKD. The CDR3 nucleotides are TGTGCCATCAGTGATACGAATGAGCAGTTCTTC. Translation gives CAISDTNEQFF.

V is TRBV7-9 and J is TRBJ2-7, with D perhaps matching TRBD2 (5 bases). The CDR3 loop spans 14 amino acids. V lost 8 bases, J lost 5 bases, and 19 bases lay in between. Germline V gene lookup returns CDR1 SEHNR and CDR2 FQNEAQ (reference sequence). CDR3 nucleotides: TGTGCCAGCTCCAGACTATCGACCGGAGACGAGCAGTACTTC. Translation gives CASSRLSTGDEQYF.

This clonotype appeared a few times. The chain uses TRBV6-2 or TRBV6-3 and TRBJ1-5; D remains unclear. Per the germline V gene, CDR1 is MNHEY and CDR2 is SVGEGT. Trimming shortened V by 7 bases and J by 4 bases, and 17 bases separated the two germline ends. The CDR3 extends over 15 amino acids. The CDR3 bases are TGTGCCAGCAAACCCGAAACACCGGGGAATCAGCCCCAGCATTTT. Encoded protein: CASKPETPGNQPQHF.

The rearrangement joins TRBV28 to TRBJ1-1; possible D gene TRBD1, 6 bases. CDR1 and CDR2 from the germline V gene are MDHEN and SYDVKM. The CDR3 has 13 amino acids. Trimming pared 6 bases from V and 11 bases from J, leaving 19 bases between. The CDR3 here is CASSRDIPGVAFF. The CDR3, as DNA: TGTGCCAGCAGCCGGGACATCCCGGGGGTGGCTTTCTTT.

This chain connects TRBV6-1 to TRBJ1-5; 10 nucleotides line up with TRBD1. Trimming removed 3 bases from V and 4 bases from J; junction bases left unmatched: 6. The CDR3 loop spans 16 amino acids. From germline, CDR1 is MNHNS and CDR2 SASEGT. CDR3 bases: TGTGCCAGCAGTGAGGTTGGGACAGGGGAGAATCAGCCCCAGCATTTT. Its protein product is CASSEVGTGENQPQHF.